At least ten counts were recorded for the clone carrying this T cell receptor (beta chain). Between the trimmed V and J ends, which lost 4 bases and 1 base, there was a span of 14 bases. The CDR3 consists of 15 residues. Germline CDR1 reads SGHRS; CDR2 reads YFSETQ. MiXCR was run by TCRdb on the 5' RACE reads, yielding one entry per CDR3 protein. The sample comprises 130,000 to 150,000 distinct CDR3 sequences, under 4.5% of which are singletons, and more than 6.5% rests with the top ten. The sample comes from a study of identical twins. The V gene is TRBV5-1, the J gene TRBJ1-1, with D hard to call. Sequencing was performed on memory T cells sorted from blood. The clonotype was recovered from a man aged 18-30 years in good health. CDR3 region: CASSPLGRPNTEAFF. The CDR3 DNA is TGCGCCAGCAGCCCGTTGGGCAGACCGAACACTGAAGCTTTCTTT. Using reference TRBV5-1 and TRBJ1-1 for the parts outside the CDR3, the full variable domain is KAGVTQTPRYLIKTRGQQVTLSCSPISGHRSVSWYQQTPGQGLQFLFEYFSETQRNKGNFPGRFSGRQFSNSRSEMNVSTLELGDSALYLCASSPLGRPNTEAFFGQGTRLTVV.